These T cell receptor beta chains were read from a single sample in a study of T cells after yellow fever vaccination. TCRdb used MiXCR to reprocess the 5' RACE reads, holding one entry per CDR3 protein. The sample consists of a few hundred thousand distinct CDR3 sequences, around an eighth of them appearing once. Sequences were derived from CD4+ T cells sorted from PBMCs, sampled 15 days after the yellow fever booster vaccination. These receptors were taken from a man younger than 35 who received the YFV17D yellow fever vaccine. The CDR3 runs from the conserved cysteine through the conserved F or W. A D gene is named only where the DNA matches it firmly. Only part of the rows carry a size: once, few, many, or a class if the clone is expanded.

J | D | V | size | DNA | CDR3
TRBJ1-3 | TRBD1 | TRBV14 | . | TGTGCCAGCAGCTTCCGGACAGGGCTCTCTGGAAACACCATATATTTT | CASSFRTGLSGNTIYF
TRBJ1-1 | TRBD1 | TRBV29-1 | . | TGCAGCGCCAGGACAGGGATAAACACTGAAGCTTTCTTT | CSARTGINTEAFF
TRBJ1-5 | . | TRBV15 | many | TGTGCCACCAGCAGAGATGCGGTATCCCAGCCCCAGCATTTT | CATSRDAVSQPQHF
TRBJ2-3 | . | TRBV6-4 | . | TGTGCCAGCTCGGGACCAGGGGAAGATACGCAGTATTTT | CASSGPGEDTQYF
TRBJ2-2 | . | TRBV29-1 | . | TGCAGCGCGAGGAAACAGGACCGCACCGGGGAGCTGTTTTTT | CSARKQDRTGELFF
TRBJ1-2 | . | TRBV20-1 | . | TGCAGTGCTTGGGCTAACTATGGCTACACCTTC | CSAWANYGYTF
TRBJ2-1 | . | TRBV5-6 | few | TGTGCCAGCAGCTTGGTTGGGGGGGCTGACTACAATGAGCAGTTCTTC | CASSLVGGADYNEQFF
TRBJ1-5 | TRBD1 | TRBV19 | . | TGTGCCGTATCCTACAGGGGATTTCAGCCCCAGCATTTT | CAVSYRGFQPQHF
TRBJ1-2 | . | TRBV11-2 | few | TGTGCCAGCAGCTTAGATCTTGGCAGGACCTATGGCTACACCTTC | CASSLDLGRTYGYTF
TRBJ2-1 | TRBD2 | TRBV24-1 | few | TGTGCCACCAGCCAGAGTCCAAGCGGGGGGCCAGTCAATGAGCAGTTCTTC | CATSQSPSGGPVNEQFF
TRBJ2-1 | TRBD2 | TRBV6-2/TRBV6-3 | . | TGTGCCAGCAGTTACTCCCCCACTAGCGGGGGGTCCTACAATGAGCAGTTCTTC | CASSYSPTSGGSYNEQFF
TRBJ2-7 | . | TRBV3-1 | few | TGTGCCAGCAGGGGAACCGGGTTCTACGAGCAGTACTTC | CASRGTGFYEQYF
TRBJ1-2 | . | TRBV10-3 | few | TGTGCCATCAGTCGGGCTGGAAGTGGCTACACCTTC | CAISRAGSGYTF
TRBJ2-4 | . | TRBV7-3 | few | TGTGCCAGCAGCTTAAGGCCCAATGCTCCCAAAAACATTCAGTACTTC | CASSLRPNAPKNIQYF
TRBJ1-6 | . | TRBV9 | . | TGTGCCAGCAGCGTACAAGGGGCCTCACCCCTCCACTTT | CASSVQGASPLHF
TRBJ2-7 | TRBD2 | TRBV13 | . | TGTGCCAGCAGCTTAGGCGGGACTATCCAGTACGAGCAGTACTTC | CASSLGGTIQYEQYF
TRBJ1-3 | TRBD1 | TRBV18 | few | TGTGCCAGCTTACTCACCGGGACAGGGTATTCTCCGAGCTCTGGAAACACCATATATTTT | CASLLTGTGYSPSSGNTIYF
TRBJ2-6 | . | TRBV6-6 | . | TGTGCCAGACAGGAGAGCTCTGGGGCCAACGTCCTGACTTTC | CARQESSGANVLTF
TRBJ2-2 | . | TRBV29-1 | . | TGCAGCGTTGCCAGCCCACCAGGGGCGAACACCGGGGAGCTGTTTTTT | CSVASPPGANTGELFF
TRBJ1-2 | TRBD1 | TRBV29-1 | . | TGCAGCACATCTACAGGGGGCGCATATGGCTACACCTTC | CSTSTGGAYGYTF
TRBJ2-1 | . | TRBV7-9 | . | TGTGCCAGCAGCTTATCAACGGAAAATGAGCAGTTCTTC | CASSLSTENEQFF
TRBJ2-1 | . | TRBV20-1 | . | TGCAGTGCAGACCCAGAGGACAGAAACAATGAGCAGTTCTTC | CSADPEDRNNEQFF
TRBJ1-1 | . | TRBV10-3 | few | TGTGCCATCACCTCCGACGGCAGGAACACTGAAGCTTTCTTT | CAITSDGRNTEAFF
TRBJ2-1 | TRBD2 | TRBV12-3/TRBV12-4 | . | TGTGCCAGCAGTTTCCCCCGGACCGGGACTAGCGGGCCGAATGAGCAGTTCTTC | CASSFPRTGTSGPNEQFF
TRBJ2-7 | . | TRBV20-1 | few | TGCAGTGCTAGACAGGGGTCCTACGAGCAGTACTTC | CSARQGSYEQYF
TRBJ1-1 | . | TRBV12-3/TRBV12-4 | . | TGTGCCAGCAGCCATAGGACAGAAGCTTTCTTT | CASSHRTEAFF
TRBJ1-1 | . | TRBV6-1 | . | TGTGCCAGCAGTGTTGGGCAGACCGATGAAGCTTTCTTT | CASSVGQTDEAFF
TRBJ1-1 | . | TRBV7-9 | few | TGTGCCAGCAGCCCGGACGGTGCTTTCTTT | CASSPDGAFF
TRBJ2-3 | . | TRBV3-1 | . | TGTGCCAGCAGCCAAAGTGGGCTCGATACGCAGTATTTT | CASSQSGLDTQYF
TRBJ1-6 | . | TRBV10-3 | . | TGTGCCATCAGTGGGGTGGTCGGTAACTATAATTCACCCCTCCACTTT | CAISGVVGNYNSPLHF
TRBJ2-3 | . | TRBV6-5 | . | TGTGCCAGCAGCTTACTAGCAGATAGCACAGATACGCAGTATTTT | CASSLLADSTDTQYF